This T cell receptor beta chain was identified during a study of blood T cell repertoires in COVID-19. Overall study: T cells, B-cell-depleted T cells, or PBMCs supplied cDNA or gDNA.

The germline V gene has CDR1 LGHDT and CDR2 YNNKEL (reference sequence). Between the trimmed V and J ends, which lost 3 bases and 2 bases, there was a span of 11 bases. The CDR3 length is 15 residues. TCRdb's copy holds only in-frame clones and misses some; the assay was immunoSEQ multiplex PCR. This sample has approximately 12,000 clones; 75% to 85% occur once, and the top ten carry about 4%. This clonotype was sampled from a woman aged 60-75 years with acute or convalescent COVID-19. The specimen was peripheral blood. The V gene is TRBV3-1 (or the pseudogene TRBV3-2), the J gene TRBJ1-3, with TRBD1 as a possible D gene (5 bases). CDR3 nucleotides: TGTGCCAGCAGCCAGCGGGGGATCCCTGGAAACACCATATATTTT. The encoded protein is CASSQRGIPGNTIYF.